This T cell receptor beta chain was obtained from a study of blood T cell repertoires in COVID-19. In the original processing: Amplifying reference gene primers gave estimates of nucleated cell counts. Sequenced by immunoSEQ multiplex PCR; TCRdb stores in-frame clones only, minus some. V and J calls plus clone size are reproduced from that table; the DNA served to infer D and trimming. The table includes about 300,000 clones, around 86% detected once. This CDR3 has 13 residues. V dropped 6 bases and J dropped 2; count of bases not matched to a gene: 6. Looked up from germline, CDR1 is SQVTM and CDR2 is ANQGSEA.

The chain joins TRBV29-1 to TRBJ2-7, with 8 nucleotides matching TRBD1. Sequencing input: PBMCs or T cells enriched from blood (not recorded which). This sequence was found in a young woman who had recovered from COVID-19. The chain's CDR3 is CSVTRTGTYEQYF. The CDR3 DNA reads TGCAGCGTGACAAGGACAGGGACCTACGAGCAGTACTTC.